This T cell receptor (beta chain) was profiled in a study of T cell repertoires in cytomegalovirus infection. The CDR3 totals 14 residues. The V gene lost 3 bases and the J gene lost 0 bases, with 9 bases spanning the gap. Germline V gene sequence: CDR1 SGHVS, CDR2 FQNEAQ. TCRdb recomputed calls from the reads with MiXCR, one row per CDR3 protein. The top ten hold 35% to 50% of the sample, which has under 150,000 distinct CDR3 sequences, about 30% seen once. There are many counts of this clonotype. Its target is not known. Material: CD8+ T cells from cultured PBMCs, obtained from culture after CMV antigen stimulation. The J gene is TRBJ2-7, the V gene TRBV7-8; D ambiguous. This receptor was obtained from a human donor in good health (CMV status not recorded). Some clones in this sample may be carry-over from other donors' samples. The CDR3 region has the DNA TGTGCCAGCAGCTTCACGGGTGCCTCCTACGAGCAGTACTTC. This sequence encodes CASSFTGASYEQYF.